The text below deals with one T cell receptor (beta chain). Its specificity is unknown. This specimen comes from a study of OX40 agonist ivuxolimab in advanced cancers. The junction had 3 bases not matched to a gene; V was cut back by 4 bases and J by 5 bases. This CDR3 region has 15 residues. CDR1 MDHEN and CDR2 SYDVKM come from the germline V gene. Autoimmune disease history or systemic immunosuppression disqualified patients. Sampling times: baseline, cycle 4 day 1, cycle 7 day 1. Here immunoSEQ multiplex PCR was the method, and the copy in TCRdb shows in-frame clones only, minus some. The data hold approximately 44,000 clones, with around 93% observed a single time. The study, taken as a whole, reports: Researchers did not establish what antigens the expanded peripheral T cells target. The CD4+ and CD8+ T cells in the blood had expanded clonally by week 6 at 0.1 to 3.0 mg/kg.

Material: CD4+ or CD8+ T cells sorted from blood, obtained in a trial of the OX40 agonist ivuxolimab. The V and J genes are TRBV28 and TRBJ2-7, with TRBD2 identical over 15 bases. The origin of this receptor is an adult with an advanced solid tumor such as melanoma, head and neck, liver or kidney cancer. The CDR3 DNA reads TGTGCCAGCAGTTGGACTAGCGGGAGGGTCGACGAGCAGTACTTC. It yields the protein CASSWTSGRVDEQYF.